This T cell receptor (beta chain) emerged from a study of CD4 T cells in relation to SARS-CoV-2 and coronaviruses. The wider study: The HLA restriction of the shared crossreactive spike epitopes was mapped.

Data came from immunoSEQ multiplex PCR; TCRdb stores just in-frame clones and leaves some out. The sample records 29,000 or so clones, 78% being singletons. The unexposed donors gave CD4+ T cells in about 2011-2019, prior to COVID-19. Isolation of CD4+ T cells took place after around eleven days in culture. In its sample, this clone was seen once. Its target is unknown. The CDR3 extends over 14 amino acids. Trimming removed 2 bases at V and 4 bases at J, with 11 bases between. Germline CDR1 and CDR2: SGHDN and FVKESK. Material: CD4+ T cells from PBMCs, cultured in vitro. The clonotype was recovered from a human donor in good health. J is TRBJ1-2 and V is TRBV14; D is ambiguous. DNA of the CDR3: TGTGCCAGCAGCCAATCTTGGGCCCTCTATGGCTACACCTTC. Translating gives CASSQSWALYGYTF. Drawing the rest from reference TRBV14 and TRBJ1-2, the complete variable domain is EAGVTQFPSHSVIEKGQTVTLRCDPISGHDNLYWYRRVMGKEIKFLLHFVKESKQDESGMPNNRFLAERTGGTYSTLKVQPAELEDSGVYFCASSQSWALYGYTFGSGTRLTVV.